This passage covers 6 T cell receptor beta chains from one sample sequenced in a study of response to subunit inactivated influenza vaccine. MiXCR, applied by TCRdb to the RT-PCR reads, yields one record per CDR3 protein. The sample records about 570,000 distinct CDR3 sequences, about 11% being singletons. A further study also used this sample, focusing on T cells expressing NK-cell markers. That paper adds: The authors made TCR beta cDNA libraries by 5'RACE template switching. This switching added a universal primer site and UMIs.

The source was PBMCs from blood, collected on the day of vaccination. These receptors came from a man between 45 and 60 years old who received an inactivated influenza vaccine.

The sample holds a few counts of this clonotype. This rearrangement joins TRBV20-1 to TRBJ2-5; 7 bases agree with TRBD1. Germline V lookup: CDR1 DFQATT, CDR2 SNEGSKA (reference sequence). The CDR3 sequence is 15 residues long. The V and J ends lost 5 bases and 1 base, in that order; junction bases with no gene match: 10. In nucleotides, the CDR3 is TGCAGTGCTCACCCGGGACAGAGACCCCAAGAGACCCAGTACTTC. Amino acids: CSAHPGQRPQETQYF.

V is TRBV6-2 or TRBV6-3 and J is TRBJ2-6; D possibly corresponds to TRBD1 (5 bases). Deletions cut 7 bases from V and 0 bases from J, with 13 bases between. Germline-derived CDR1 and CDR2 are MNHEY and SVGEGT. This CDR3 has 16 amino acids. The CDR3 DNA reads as TGTGCCAGCACTTTCAGACAGTTCTCTGGGGCCAACGTCCTGACTTTC. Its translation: CASTFRQFSGANVLTF.

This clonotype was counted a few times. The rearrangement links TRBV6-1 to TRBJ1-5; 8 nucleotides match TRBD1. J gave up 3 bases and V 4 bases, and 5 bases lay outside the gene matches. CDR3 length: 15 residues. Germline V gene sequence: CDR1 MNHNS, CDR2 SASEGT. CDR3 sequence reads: CASSAMGQDNQPQHF. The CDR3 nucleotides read TGTGCCAGCAGTGCAATGGGACAGGACAATCAGCCCCAGCATTTT.

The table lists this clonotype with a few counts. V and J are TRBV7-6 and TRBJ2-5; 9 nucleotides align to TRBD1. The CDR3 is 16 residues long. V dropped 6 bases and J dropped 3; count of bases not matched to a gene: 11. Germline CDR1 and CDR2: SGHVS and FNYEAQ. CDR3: CASRRTPGQGKETQYF. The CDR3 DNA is TGTGCCAGCAGACGAACCCCGGGACAGGGAAAAGAGACCCAGTACTTC. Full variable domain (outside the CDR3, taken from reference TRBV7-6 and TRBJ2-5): GAGVSQSPRYKVTKRGQDVALRCDPISGHVSLYWYRQALGQGPEFLTYFNYEAQQDKSGLPNDRFSAERPEGSISTLTIQRTEQRDSAMYRCASRRTPGQGKETQYFGPGTRLLVL.

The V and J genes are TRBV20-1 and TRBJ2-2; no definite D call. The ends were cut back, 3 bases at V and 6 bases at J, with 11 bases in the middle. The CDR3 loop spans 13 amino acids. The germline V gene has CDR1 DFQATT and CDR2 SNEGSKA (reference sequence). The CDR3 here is CSASETYAGELFF. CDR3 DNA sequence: TGCAGTGCTAGTGAAACCTACGCCGGGGAGCTGTTTTTT.

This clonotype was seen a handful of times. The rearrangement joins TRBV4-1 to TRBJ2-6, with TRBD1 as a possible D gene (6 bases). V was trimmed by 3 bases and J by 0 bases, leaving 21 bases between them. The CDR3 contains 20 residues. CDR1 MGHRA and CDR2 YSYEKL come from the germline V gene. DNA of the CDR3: TGCGCCAGCAGCCAGACGTTGGGGGCGCGGGCGAACTCTGGGGCCAACGTCCTGACTTTC. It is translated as CASSQTLGARANSGANVLTF.